The T cell receptor (beta chain) under discussion was sequenced for a study of graft-versus-host responses after intestinal transplantation. Study context: Each recipient received anti-thymocyte globulin induction, then tacrolimus and steroids for 3 to 4 years.

With regard to this clone: Its cognate antigen is unknown.

General study points: GvH clones appeared in recipient marrow, some first in ileum or blood. Allografts of patients with graft-donor T cell macrochimerism showed high graft-versus-host to host-versus-graft clone ratios.

Some clones are missing from TCRdb's copy, which holds only in-frame ones; the method was immunoSEQ multiplex PCR. The sample includes 20,000 to 25,000 clones, approximately 78% of them seen just once. The V gene end was trimmed by 5 bases and the J gene end by 4 bases; junction bases not matched to a gene: 11. The CDR3 contains 17 residues. Germline CDR1 and CDR2: LNHDA and SQIVND (reference sequence). The V and J genes are TRBV19 and TRBJ2-1; the match to TRBD2 covers 10 bases. The TCR sequence derives from a human donor who was the organ donor for an intestinal transplant. The specimen was unstimulated CD8+ T cells sorted from spleen or lymph node cells, collected before transplant. The DNA for the CDR3 is TGTGCCAGTAGTCTTGGACTAGCGGTAACCCCATACAATGAGCAGTTCTTC. This translates into CASSLGLAVTPYNEQFF.